The clone carrying this TCR beta chain was found many times. Its target is unknown. The record originates from a study of T cell repertoires in cytomegalovirus infection. Study observations and caveats: Identification of carriers of CMV plus the relevant HLA was achieved through cumulative public TCR beta family frequency. Clonotype analysis showed dominance of the ex vivo response by HLA-C-restricted CMV-specific TCR beta clonotypes.

The V and J ends lost 3 bases and 5 bases respectively, with 12 bases between them. This CDR3 spans 15 amino acids. From germline, CDR1 is SGHRS and CDR2 YFSETQ. TCRdb fed the reads into MiXCR, producing one record per CDR3 protein. The sample consists of 150,000 to 200,000 distinct CDR3 sequences, approximately 19% of them appearing once. The rearrangement joins TRBV5-1 to TRBJ2-6, with D perhaps TRBD2 (6 bases). The TCR comes from a human donor in good health (CMV status not recorded). Some clones in this sample may be carry-over from other donors' samples. Material: PBMCs. This CDR3 reads CASSSEGYRANVLTF. The CDR3 nucleotides are TGCGCCAGCAGCTCGGAGGGCTACAGGGCCAACGTCCTGACTTTC.